These T cell receptor beta chains were read from a single sample in a study of T cell repertoires in cytomegalovirus infection. In TCRdb, the reads were re-called with MiXCR into one record per CDR3 protein. The data contain some 100,000 distinct CDR3 sequences, under 25% of them singletons. Sequencing was done on a sample of CD8+ T cells from PBMCs. These receptor sequences come from a human donor in good health (CMV status not recorded). Some clones in this sample may be carry-over from other donors' samples. Each CDR3 is given with its conserved first and last residue. The D gene is left open where the match is weak. Expanded clones are given a class, and other clones once, few, many or no size at all.

CDR3aa	CDR3nt	j_gene	d_gene	v_gene	abundance
CSVASGAYEQYF	TGCAGCGTTGCTAGCGGGGCCTACGAGCAGTACTTC	TRBJ2-7	TRBD2	TRBV29-1	.
CASSLVDGELFF	TGTGCCAGCAGCTTAGTCGACGGGGAGCTGTTTTTT	TRBJ2-2	.	TRBV7-2	.
CASSPRGGPTDTQYF	TGTGCCAGCAGCCCCCGGGGGGGCCCCACAGATACGCAGTATTTT	TRBJ2-3	TRBD2	TRBV7-2	many
CSATPQGHWNTEAFF	TGCAGTGCTACTCCCCAAGGACATTGGAACACTGAAGCTTTCTTT	TRBJ1-1	.	TRBV20-1	.
CAWSVGQGPAYEQYF	TGTGCCTGGAGTGTAGGCCAGGGCCCTGCCTACGAGCAGTACTTC	TRBJ2-7	.	TRBV30	.
CASSLKLAGIKETQYF	TGTGCCAGCAGCCTAAAACTAGCGGGGATAAAAGAGACCCAGTACTTC	TRBJ2-5	TRBD2	TRBV7-9	.
CASSDVVGTEAFF	TGCGCCAGCAGTGATGTAGTAGGGACTGAAGCTTTCTTT	TRBJ1-1	.	TRBV10-1	few
CASSLRRTGTYSLITYEQYF	TGTGCCAGCAGCCTGCGACGGACAGGGACTTATTCCCTCATAACCTACGAGCAGTACTTC	TRBJ2-7	TRBD1	TRBV6-2/TRBV6-3	many
CASSPARTEQETQYF	TGTGCCAGCAGTCCGGCGCGGACGGAACAAGAGACCCAGTACTTC	TRBJ2-5	.	TRBV28	few
CASSSSADTGELFF	TGCGCCAGCAGCTCCAGCGCCGACACCGGGGAGCTGTTTTTT	TRBJ2-2	.	TRBV5-1	few